The rows below give T cell receptor beta chains drawn from one sample of a study of esophageal squamous cell carcinoma under preoperative chemotherapy. TCRdb used MiXCR to reprocess the PCR reads, holding one entry per CDR3 protein. This table has 32,000 or so distinct CDR3 sequences, around 49% appearing once. Sample collection was performed from a patient given preoperative chemotherapy. These receptor sequences come from a human donor with esophageal squamous cell carcinoma. The donor label of this sample is uncertain. Both conserved end residues are part of each CDR3. The D gene is left open where the match is weak. Only part of the rows carry a size: once, few, many, or a class if the clone is expanded.

>-|15|TRBJ2-3|TRBV7-2|-
CASSPGTCATDMQYF
TGTGCCAGCAGTCCGGGCACGTGTGCCACAGATATGCAGTATTTC
>-|15|TRBJ2-5|TRBV7-2|-
CASSLGSGNQATQFF
TGTGCCAGCAGCTTAGGTTCGGGGAACCAAGCGACCCAGTTTTTC
>TRBD1|15|TRBJ2-5|TRBV6-5|medium-sized
CASSMGQGGQETQYF
TGTGCCAGCAGTATGGGACAGGGGGGCCAAGAGACCCAGTACTTC
>-|11|TRBJ1-1|TRBV7-2|few
CASSLSNLAFF
TGTGCCAGCAGCTTAAGTAATCTCGCTTTCTTT
>-|15|TRBJ2-5|TRBV7-2|-
CASSLVGRPQETQYF
TGTGCCAGCAGCTTAGTGGGGAGACCCCAAGAGACCCAGTACTTC
>TRBD2|15|TRBJ2-3|TRBV7-3|-
CASSYSGGHAETQYF
TGTGCCAGCAGCTATAGCGGGGGGCACGCAGAGACGCAGTATTTT
>-|14|TRBJ2-5|TRBV5-1|-
CASSFGRGRETQYF
TGCGCCAGCAGCTTCGGACGCGGAAGGGAGACCCAGTACTTC
>TRBD2|13|TRBJ2-7|TRBV7-8|few
CASSRRGVREQYF
TGTGCCAGCAGTCGCCGGGGGGTCCGCGAGCAGTACTTC
>TRBD2|15|TRBJ2-7|TRBV11-2|many
CASSLYTSGGREQYF
TGTGCCAGCAGCCTATATACTAGCGGGGGTCGGGAGCAGTACTTC
>TRBD1|14|TRBJ1-2|TRBV12-3/TRBV12-4|-
CASSPGTGDYGYTF
TGTGCCAGCAGCCCCGGGACAGGGGACTATGGCTACACCTTC
>-|15|TRBJ1-2|TRBV28|-
CASIPTGKAVGGYTF
TGTGCCAGCATCCCTACCGGGAAAGCAGTGGGAGGCTACACCTTC
>-|15|TRBJ2-4|TRBV5-8|-
CASSLGRWAKNMQYF
TGTGCCAGCAGCTTGGGGCGGTGGGCCAAAAACATGCAGTACTTC
>TRBD2|17|TRBJ2-7|TRBV12-3/TRBV12-4|many
CASRTSGGAGVNDEQYF
TGTGCCAGCAGGACTAGCGGGGGGGCGGGTGTGAACGATGAGCAGTACTTC
>-|16|TRBJ2-7|TRBV4-3|-
CASSQEFPGPTYEQYF
TGCGCCAGCAGCCAAGAATTTCCGGGACCAACCTACGAGCAGTACTTC
>TRBD1|18|TRBJ2-3|TRBV6-5|few
CASSYSIPGQGGTDTQYF
TGTGCCAGCAGTTACTCTATCCCGGGACAGGGAGGCACAGATACGCAGTATTTT
>-|15|TRBJ2-3|TRBV7-2|-
CASSHEAGDQDTQYF
TGTGCCAGCAGTCACGAGGCAGGGGACCAGGATACGCAGTATTTC
>TRBD2|16|TRBJ2-4|TRBV6-4|-
CASSVSGGCATDMQYF
TGTGCGAGCAGTGTCTCGGGGGGGTGTGCCACAGATATGCAGTACTTC
>-|13|TRBJ1-1|TRBV7-9|many
CASSFGRGTEAFF
TGTGCCAGCAGCTTCGGAAGGGGCACTGAAGCTTTCTTT
>-|13|TRBJ2-1|TRBV7-9|many
CASSRDGYNEQFF
TGTGCCAGCAGCCGGGACGGATACAATGAGCAGTTCTTC
>TRBD1|13|TRBJ2-5|TRBV7-9|many
CASSEFQGDEQYF
TGTGCCAGCAGCGAGTTCCAGGGGGATGAGCAGTACTTC
>-|13|TRBJ1-5|TRBV6-1|-
CASSEEVNQPQHF
TGTGCCAGCAGTGAGGAGGTCAATCAGCCCCAGCATTTT
>-|16|TRBJ2-3|TRBV7-8|-
CASRGLGGASTDTLYF
TGTGCCAGCAGGGGCCTAGGGGGGGCGAGCACAGATACGCTGTATTTT
>TRBD2|16|TRBJ2-3|TRBV12-5|many
CASGLARGGTFNTQYF
TGTGCTAGTGGGTTGGCCCGCGGGGGGACATTTAATACGCAGTATTTT
>-|14|TRBJ2-4|TRBV7-6|-
CASSALGFKNMQYF
TGTGCCAGCAGCGCGCTGGGATTCAAAAACATGCAGTACTTC
>-|15|TRBJ2-7|TRBV7-3|-
CASSPGMRGKDMQYF
TGTGCCAGCAGCCCGGGGATGCGCGGCAAAGATATGCAGTACTTC
>-|14|TRBJ2-1|TRBV7-8|many
CASSLPGRDNEQFF
TGTGCCAGCAGCTTACCCGGGAGAGATAATGAGCAGTTCTTC
>-|13|TRBJ2-1|TRBV6-5|many
CASSYGGDNEQFF
TGTGCCAGCAGTTACGGCGGAGACAATGAGCAGTTCTTC
>-|14|TRBJ2-5|TRBV7-6|-
CASASGQGQDEQYF
TGTGCCAGCGCTAGTGGCCAGGGCCAGGATGAGCAGTACTTC
>-|14|TRBJ2-2|TRBV6-4|many
CASRSWGASEELFF
TGTGCCAGCAGATCATGGGGGGCCTCGGAGGAGCTGTTTTTT
>-|15|TRBJ2-5|TRBV7-2|-
CAAGLGGRDPETQYF
TGTGCCGCGGGGCTAGGGGGCCGAGACCCAGAGACCCAGTACTTC
>-|15|TRBJ2-2|TRBV7-2|-
CASRLAVSNTGTQFF
TGTGCCAGCAGATTAGCGGTGTCGAACACCGGGACGCAGTTTTTT
>-|16|TRBJ2-1|TRBV7-8|-
CASSPLAGGNTGEQFF
TGTGCCAGCAGCCCCCTAGCAGGGGGGAACACCGGGGAGCAGTTCTTC
>-|16|TRBJ2-4|TRBV7-6|-
CACSVGGRWGKDTQYF
TGTGCGTGCAGCGTAGGGGGGCGGTGGGGCAAAGACACTCAGTACTTC
>-|15|TRBJ2-4|TRBV6-1|-
CAGGHGGRAQETQYF
TGTGCCGGCGGGCACGGAGGCCGTGCCCAAGAGACTCAGTACTTC
>TRBD1|14|TRBJ1-2|TRBV7-2|many
CASSRDRANYGYTF
TGTGCCAGCAGTCGGGACAGGGCTAACTATGGCTACACCTTC
>-|17|TRBJ2-7|TRBV6-2/TRBV6-3|-
CASSYSGYPNANYEQYF
TGTGCCAGCAGTTACTCGGGTTATCCGAATGCAAACTACGAGCAGTACTTC
>TRBD2|16|TRBJ2-3|TRBV7-2|medium-sized
CASSAGTSGATDTQYF
TGTGCCAGCAGCGCCGGGACTAGCGGGGCCACAGATACGCAGTATTTT
>-|15|TRBJ2-3|TRBV6-4|-
CASSDGGTYTDTQYF
TGTGCCAGCAGTGACGGGGGGACCTACACAGATACGCAGTATTTT
>-|13|TRBJ2-3|TRBV12-3/TRBV12-4|many
CASGDGGADTQYF
TGTGCCAGCGGCGATGGGGGCGCAGATACGCAGTATTTT
>-|14|TRBJ2-1|TRBV7-6|-
CASSFRIGAYEQFF
TGCGCCAGCAGCTTTAGAATTGGGGCCTACGAGCAGTTCTTC
>TRBD2|13|TRBJ2-5|TRBV20-1|-
CSARGLAGETQYF
TGCAGTGCTAGAGGACTAGCGGGGGAGACCCAGTACTTC
>TRBD1|13|TRBJ2-1|TRBV28|-
CASLRQGAGTQFF
TGTGCCAGTCTTAGGCAGGGGGCAGGGACCCAGTTCTTC
>TRBD2|20|TRBJ2-5|TRBV7-2|-
CASSSRSRGLAGGRPDTQYF
TGTGCCAGCAGCTCGAGATCAAGGGGACTAGCGGGCGGGCGCCCAGATACCCAGTACTTC
>-|16|TRBJ2-3|TRBV4-1|-
CASRRDGGGVTETQYF
TGCGCCAGCAGGCGGGATGGGGGTGGAGTCACAGAGACGCAGTATTTC
>-|15|TRBJ2-4|TRBV7-2|-
CASSLVGRAQDTQYF
TGTGCCAGCAGCTTAGTCGGGCGGGCGCAAGATACTCAGTACTTC
>-|17|TRBJ2-4|TRBV7-2|-
CASSLVPGGGGTNTQYF
TGTGCCAGCAGCTTAGTCCCGGGGGGCGGAGGCACAAACACTCAGTACTTT
>TRBD1|12|TRBJ1-1|TRBV12-3/TRBV12-4|many
CASTRTGNEAFF
TGTGCCAGCACCCGGACAGGTAATGAAGCTTTCTTT
>-|13|TRBJ2-4|TRBV11-3|-
CASSLIRGHEQYF
TGTGCCAGCAGCTTAATCAGGGGCCATGAGCAGTACTTC
>-|14|TRBJ2-1|TRBV12-3/TRBV12-4|few
CASSLLDSYNEQFF
TGTGCCAGCAGTCTATTGGACTCCTACAATGAGCAGTTCTTC
>-|16|TRBJ2-7|TRBV12-3/TRBV12-4|-
CASSATGRGAKDMQYF
TGTGCCAGCAGCGCCACGGGGCGGGGAGCCAAAGATATGCAGTACTTC
>-|14|TRBJ2-5|TRBV7-2|many
CASSSTNTEETQYF
TGTGCCAGCAGCTCAACCAACACCGAAGAGACCCAGTACTTC
>TRBD2|16|TRBJ2-3|TRBV5-8|-
CASSLGLAGRGDTQYF
TGTGCCAGCAGCTTGGGACTAGCGGGGCGTGGAGATACGCAGTATTTT
>-|12|TRBJ1-6|TRBV11-2|-
CASSFGGAEQHF
TGTGCCAGCAGCTTTGGGGGCGCCGAGCAGCACTTT
>TRBD2|16|TRBJ2-1|TRBV7-9|few
CASSLASGGSYNEQFF
TGTGCCAGCAGCTTAGCTAGCGGGGGTTCCTACAATGAGCAGTTCTTC
>-|15|TRBJ2-3|TRBV7-2|many
CASSLGWGSADTQYF
TGTGCCAGCAGCTTAGGCTGGGGGAGCGCAGATACGCAGTATTTT
>TRBD1|13|TRBJ2-5|TRBV27|-
CASSTYRGETQYF
TGTGCCAGCAGTACCTACAGGGGGGAGACCCAGTACTTC
>TRBD1|16|TRBJ1-2|TRBV15|-
CATSRGGGQNHYGYTF
TGTGCCACCAGCAGGGGGGGGGGACAGAATCACTATGGCTACACCTTC
>-|15|TRBJ2-3|TRBV7-2|-
CARSLGGGHPETQYF
TGTGCCAGGAGCCTAGGGGGGGGTCACCCAGAGACCCAGTATTTT
>-|16|TRBJ2-2|TRBV7-2|-
CASSWDVGADSGEQFF
TGTGCCAGCAGCTGGGATGTCGGGGCGGACAGCGGGGAGCAGTTTTTT